The rows below give T cell receptor beta chains drawn from one sample of a study of shared clonotypes between healthy human individuals. Some clones are missing from TCRdb's copy, which holds only in-frame ones; the method was immunoSEQ multiplex PCR. Counted here are 450,000 to 500,000 clones, roughly 80% occurring once; the ten biggest clones make up approximately 11%. Sequencing was done on a sample of PBMCs. The receptors stem from a woman between 35 and 50 years old in good health. Some clones in this sample may be carry-over from other donors' samples. CDR3s include the opening cysteine and the closing phenylalanine or tryptophan. D genes are given only for firm matches. Clone size is stated in some rows and not others, as once, few, many or a class when expanded.

cdr3_aa | cdr3_nt | j_call | cdr3_length | clone_size | v_call | d_call
CASSLADTQYF | TGTGCCAGCAGCTTGGCAGATACGCAGTATTTT | TRBJ2-3 | 11 | . | TRBV5-8 | .
CASSGTGEVRELFF | TGTGCCAGCAGTGGGACAGGGGAAGTCCGGGAGCTGTTTTTT | TRBJ2-2 | 14 | many | TRBV6-1 | TRBD1
CASSLQAGVYEQYF | TGCGCCAGCAGCCTACAAGCGGGAGTTTACGAGCAGTACTTC | TRBJ2-7 | 14 | . | TRBV4-3 | TRBD2
CASSGRDYGYTF | TGTGCCAGCAGCGGCCGGGACTATGGCTACACCTTC | TRBJ1-2 | 12 | . | TRBV7-2 | .
CASSQDDRGGQPQHF | TGCGCCAGCAGCCAAGATGATCGGGGCGGCCAGCCCCAGCATTTT | TRBJ1-5 | 15 | . | TRBV4-1 | .
CASSLGLWDTEAFF | TGCGCCAGCAGCCTAGGACTGTGGGACACTGAAGCTTTCTTT | TRBJ1-1 | 14 | few | TRBV4-1 | .
CASSPASGRGYEQYF | TGTGCCAGCAGTCCGGCTAGCGGGAGGGGCTACGAGCAGTACTTC | TRBJ2-7 | 15 | many | TRBV28 | TRBD2
CASSLTGLSSTDTQYF | TGTGCCAGCAGCTTGACGGGACTATCTAGCACAGATACGCAGTATTTT | TRBJ2-3 | 16 | once | TRBV5-6 | TRBD2
CANRQGDSYEQYF | TGTGCCAATCGACAGGGCGACTCCTACGAGCAGTACTTC | TRBJ2-7 | 13 | many | TRBV6-9 | TRBD1
CASSLGGTSGNYEQYF | TGTGCCAGCAGCTTGGGGGGGACTAGCGGGAACTACGAGCAGTACTTC | TRBJ2-7 | 16 | . | TRBV5-4 | TRBD2
CASSVGVLGSEQYF | TGCGCCAGCAGTGTCGGTGTACTTGGCTCCGAGCAGTACTTC | TRBJ2-7 | 14 | . | TRBV10-1 | .